The sequence of this T cell receptor (beta chain) was determined in a study of regulatory T cells in long-lasting Graves disease (dated by TCRdb to the early 2020s). Describing the broader study: Antithyroid drugs had been taken for less than 3 months by newly diagnosed Graves' disease patients. Patients with persistent Graves' disease were compared with patients with newly diagnosed Graves' disease using TCR sequencing and RNA sequencing of peripheral blood. The study took place in China and was registered as a clinical trial. TCR sequencing covered some 13 persistent and 20 newly diagnosed Graves' disease patients, some 35 samples in total. General study outcomes and caveats: Peripheral blood alone was examined, since thyroid tissue, which constituted the primary lesion, could not be accessed. Persistent patients shared more public clonotypes among themselves (around 3,000) than newly diagnosed patients did (more than 950). As a limitation, the authors acknowledged that the small sample size may reduce accuracy. Persistent Graves' disease patients showed lower TCR Shannon entropy and fewer highly expanded clones than newly diagnosed patients, suggesting clonal expansion. Persistent disease showed preferential use of TRBV28, TRBJ1-2 and TRBJ2-5, whereas newly diagnosed disease favored TRBV20-1 and TRBJ2-1. Sequencing and analysis were limited to the TCR beta chain.

Interpreted using the paper, the time point label stands for: newly diagnosed GD, antithyroid drugs for less than 3 months. For both TCR sequencing and RNA sequencing, RNA was extracted from PBMCs using TRIzol. The diagnosis of Graves' disease followed American Thyroid Association guidelines. The patients came from an endocrinology department in Xi'an, China. Each patient gave roughly 8.4 milliliters of peripheral blood, collected in an EDTA anticoagulant tube. Ficoll Paque Plus density gradient separation was used to isolate PBMCs, and no further T cell sorting was done. RNA quality was checked with an Agilent 2100 Bioanalyzer and agarose gel, and concentration with a NanoDrop 2000. Sequences MDHEN (CDR1) and SYDVKM (CDR2) are obtained from the germline V gene. The V end loses 3 bases and the J end loses 3 bases, and a stretch of 9 bases separates them. From cysteine to phenylalanine, the CDR3 is 13 amino acids long. Of the read, only the CDR3 DNA is kept; its 39 bases are in frame from base 1.

Comments on this clonotype: Its antigen is not yet known. No qualities accompany the bases; no much larger clone lies one base away.

Library generation was performed with multiplex PCR. Sequencing was carried out with an Illumina HiSeq 4000. TCR beta libraries were built with iRepertoire HTBI primers and Arm-PCR amplification of CDR3 regions. Gel purification was performed on PCR products prior to sequencing. The original methods were these. Across samples, 55 to 80 TRBV and 13 to 15 TRBJ segments were identified and used for gene usage analysis of CDR3 amino acid clonotypes. COPE and FqMerger were used to merge the filtered high-quality paired reads into contigs. BLAST was used to align contigs to IMGT TRBV, TRBD and TRBJ reference genes, and CDR3 was defined according to IMGT. Clonotypes above 0.1% frequency were classified as highly expanded clones. Shannon entropy served as the measure of repertoire diversity, while the Gini coefficient captured V-J evenness. A clonotype found in more than one individual was treated as public. TCRdb reworked the public reads: Q25 trimming with fastp, MiXCR clone assembly, productive beta chains retained. Here each entry gathers all rows of one CDR3 protein and keeps the most common genes and DNA. These V and J calls are TCRdb output, not the study's own analysis. The sample has fewer than 550,000 distinct CDR3 sequences on record, roughly 17% of them singletons. The ten largest account for 20% to 25% of the sample.

Another study also made use of these data, one on T cells in Graves' hyperthyroidism and ophthalmopathy. Per that second paper: Stable Graves' hyperthyroidism was defined as no progression to ophthalmopathy during 18 months of follow-up. The hyperthyroidism patients were between 18 and 65 years old and newly diagnosed, with a disease duration of less than 2 months. Patients with uncontrolled infections, other autoimmune diseases, pregnancy or lactation were excluded. Clinical symptoms, serum thyroxine and TRAb, thyroid ultrasound, and orbital computed tomography formed the basis for the diagnoses. For the first round of RT-PCR on the TCR CDR3, the HTBI primer set was used together with the Qiagen OneStep RT-PCR kit. Most expanded thyroid clonotypes (frequency above 0.001) were also found in blood, which suggests that blood repertoires may mirror thyroid immune responses. A model built on a 13 V-J signature distinguished ophthalmopathy from stable hyperthyroidism, reaching around 88% sensitivity and approximately 81% specificity in cross-validation and 80%/75% in testing. In validation, progression to ophthalmopathy was predicted by the model with 65% to 71% sensitivity and roughly 76% specificity, a median of 6.5 months before onset. A discovery cohort of about a hundred patients, about 40 with Graves' ophthalmopathy and 55 to 60 with stable Graves' hyperthyroidism, was used to find distinguishing TCR V-J signatures. An independent validation cohort of around 20 hyperthyroidism patients and about 15 patients who later progressed to ophthalmopathy tested prospective prediction of ophthalmopathy. For training and testing, the 100 or so patients in the discovery cohort were randomly divided in a 7:3 ratio. In about six Graves' hyperthyroidism patients, the study also compared T-cell repertoires from thyroid tissue with T-cell repertoires from blood. After blood sampling, hyperthyroidism patients were treated with methimazole at a starting dose of 30 mg daily, and ophthalmopathy patients were treated with high-dose intravenous methylprednisolone. Libraries were constructed in a second round of multiplex PCR, after which size selection and purification were carried out. Libraries were sequenced paired-end with 100 bp reads on an Illumina HiSeq2000. Raw data were processed with SOAPnuke, discarding reads with adapters, uncalled bases, mean Phred below 15, or no exact constant-primer or identifier match. High-quality paired reads were merged using COPE v1.2.5, and each unique nucleotide sequence was defined as a clonotype. MiTCR v1.1 was used to align the clonotypes against IMGT TRBV, TRBD and TRBJ reference segments. Only V-J combinations with frequency above 0.0001, covering about 99% of repertoires, were analysed. A TCS score was defined as the ratio between F50 (clonal expansion) and ExV (chaos), using BLOSUM62-based TCRdist between CDR3 peptides within each V-J. Welch's t-statistics and random forest reduced around 510 V-J features to roughly 13, which were used in a naive Bayes classifier (R e1071). No statistical method was used to fix the sample size in advance, and group allocation was not hidden from the investigators. The paper describes TCR Vbeta CDR3 sequencing of more than 120 peripheral blood samples, made up of 43 ophthalmopathy patients, 70 to 75 hyperthyroidism patients and 17 progressor patients.

The chain is assembled from TRBV28 and TRBJ2-7; the D gene lacks a confident call. The receptor's source is a woman between 18 and 30 years old with Graves disease. Donor details come from another sample of the same person, matched by shared clones. The material sequenced was peripheral blood mononuclear cells (PBMCs), taken at new diagnosis, from a patient treated with antithyroid drugs. The nucleotide sequence reads TGTGCCAGCAGTTTGTTTATCGGCTACGAGCAGTACTTC. It encodes CASSLFIGYEQYF.